This entry lists 9 T cell receptor beta chains sequenced from one sample in a study of blood T cells in healthy people across ages (dated by TCRdb to between 2014 and 2017). Library generation was performed with 5' RACE. TCRdb records Illumina HiSeq 2500 as the sequencer. A second PCR of roughly 7 to 11 cycles was performed with a sample-barcoded 5' primer and a J-beta primer mix. TCRdb cleaned the public reads at Q25 with fastp, built clones with MiXCR and kept in-frame beta chains. Rows with one shared CDR3 protein collapse into an entry with the most common genes and DNA. The sample table records around 1,100,000 distinct CDR3 sequences; 35% to 45% of these occur just once. About an eighth of the sample comes from the top ten. Sequencing used blood. The receptors derive from a man aged 18 to 29 in good health.

The rearrangement links TRBV7-9 to TRBJ1-1; D not resolved. Germline loops: CDR1 SEHNR, CDR2 FQNEAQ (reference sequence). The CDR3 covers 14 residues. Trimming removed 5 bases at V and 3 bases at J, with 13 bases between. CDR3 bases: TGTGCCAGCAGCACTCTGTCCGAGGACACTGAAGCTTTCTTT. Encoded protein: CASSTLSEDTEAFF.

The chain has TRBV28 and TRBJ2-1; possibly TRBD1 for D (5 bases). CDR1 is MDHEN and CDR2 is SYDVKM in the germline V gene. V dropped 5 bases and J dropped 8 bases, with 19 bases sitting between them. The CDR3 sequence is 15 residues long. The CDR3 loop is CASSPSGKMDHEQFF. The CDR3 nucleotides read TGTGCCAGCAGTCCGTCAGGGAAAATGGATCATGAGCAGTTCTTC.

This clonotype was seen more than once but under ten times. The V and J genes are TRBV20-1 and TRBJ2-5, with 8 nucleotides matching TRBD2. The length of the CDR3 is 15 residues. Germline values: CDR1 DFQATT, CDR2 SNEGSKA (reference sequence). V was pared by 5 bases and J by 4 bases, with 12 bases of the junction left unmatched. The CDR3 here is CSADPGLDLVETQYF. CDR3 nucleotide sequence: TGCAGTGCTGATCCGGGACTAGACCTGGTAGAGACCCAGTACTTC.

This CDR3 reads CASSLFRNAPLHF. CDR3 sequence (DNA): TGTGCCAGCAGTTTGTTCAGGAATGCACCCCTCCACTTT. The V call is TRBV28, the J call TRBJ1-6, with no clear D. V lost 3 bases and J lost 11, with 11 bases in between. The CDR3 is 13 amino acids. The germline CDR1 and CDR2 sequences are MDHEN and SYDVKM.

V gene TRBV6-5 combines with J gene TRBJ1-2; a possible D gene is TRBD1 (5 bases). V was trimmed by 0 bases and J by 3 bases, leaving 14 bases between them. The V gene's germline CDR1 is MNHEY and CDR2 SVGAGI. CDR3 length: 16 amino acids. This CDR3 reads CASSYSGRDVYYGYTF. The CDR3 DNA reads as TGTGCCAGCAGTTACTCGGGCAGGGACGTCTACTATGGCTACACCTTC.

The chain links TRBV4-3 to TRBJ1-2; 7 nucleotides line up with TRBD1. Germline CDR1 and CDR2: LGHNA and YSLEER. CDR3 length equals 13 residues. Trimming at V came to 4 bases and at J to 7 bases, leaving 6 bases not matched to a gene. The CDR3 sequence is CASSPGGSGGYTF. The CDR3 DNA reads as TGCGCCAGCAGCCCAGGGGGGTCGGGTGGCTACACCTTC.

This clonotype appeared a single time. The gene calls are TRBV27 and TRBJ2-5; TRBD1 might be the D (6 bases). Germline V CDR1 and CDR2: MNHEY, SMNVEV (reference sequence). The CDR3 runs 16 residues. Between the trimmed V and J ends, which lost 5 bases and 11 bases, there was a span of 27 bases. DNA of the CDR3: TGTGCCAGCAGTCCCCGACAGGAACCCAAGTTCTACGGGCAGTACTTC. This translates into CASSPRQEPKFYGQYF.

This chain uses TRBV4-3 with TRBJ1-2, with unresolved D. This CDR3 is 16 amino acids long. Germline lookup yields CDR1 LGHNA and CDR2 YSLEER. Between the trimmed V and J ends, which lost 1 base and 2 bases, there was a span of 14 bases. CDR3 in amino acids: CASSQVVRAGNYGYTF. The CDR3 DNA follows: TGCGCCAGCAGCCAAGTCGTTCGCGCGGGAAACTATGGCTACACCTTC.

The chain carries TRBV9 and TRBJ1-5; D call uncertain. V was cut by 3 bases and J by 3 bases, with 10 bases left in between. The CDR3 consists of 14 residues. Germline V gene data show CDR1 as SGDLS and CDR2 as YYNGEE. CDR3 loop: CASSGEGNNQPQHF. CDR3 nucleotide sequence: TGTGCCAGCAGCGGGGAAGGCAACAATCAGCCCCAGCATTTT.